What follows are 11 T cell receptor beta chains derived from one specimen sequenced in a study of T cell responses to AZD1222 COVID-19 vaccine. Method: immunoSEQ multiplex PCR; TCRdb's copy keeps in-frame clones and lacks some. The sample includes around 96,000 clones, around nine tenths of them seen just once. The input for sequencing was peripheral blood, taken 28 days after the second AZD1222 dose. The receptor set was obtained from an adult who received the AZD1222 COVID-19 vaccine.

The rearrangement uses TRBV5-6 and TRBJ2-7, with D unclear. The CDR3 is 14 residues long. The ends were cut back, 2 bases at V and 2 bases at J, with 11 bases in the middle. Per the germline V gene, CDR1 is SGHDT and CDR2 is YYEEEE. The CDR3 loop is CASSLSGLPYEQYF. CDR3 in DNA: TGTGCCAGCAGCTTATCGGGCCTACCCTACGAGCAGTACTTC.

This clone was observed a single time. V gene TRBV7-9 combines with J gene TRBJ1-2; a possible D gene is TRBD1 (6 bases). The CDR3 consists of 14 residues. In germline, CDR1 is SEHNR, CDR2 FQNEAQ (reference sequence). With 8 bases removed from V and 2 bases from J, the gap between germline ends came to 15 bases. This chain's CDR3 is CASPRGGSNYGYTF. The DNA for the CDR3 is TGTGCCAGCCCCCGGGGGGGCAGCAACTATGGCTACACCTTC.

The V gene is TRBV5-8, the J gene TRBJ1-5; D is unclear. Trimming cost V 6 bases and J 4 bases, with 17 bases left between them. Germline assignment: CDR1 SGHTS and CDR2 YDEGEE. The CDR3 sequence is 15 residues long. CDR3 loop: CASTLRGYGNQPQHF. The CDR3 nucleotides read TGTGCCAGCACCCTAAGAGGGTACGGAAATCAGCCCCAGCATTTT.

This clone has a single count. This chain joins TRBV27 and TRBJ2-3; D unclear. Trimming pared 3 bases from V and 1 base from J, leaving 8 bases between. This CDR3 spans 14 amino acids. CDR1 and CDR2 from the germline V gene are MNHEY and SMNVEV (reference sequence). The CDR3 sequence: CASSLEQGTDTQYF. CDR3 coding DNA: TGTGCCAGCAGTTTGGAGCAGGGCACAGATACGCAGTATTTT.

The chain employs TRBV14 and TRBJ1-1; D gene uncertain. Per the germline V gene, CDR1 is SGHDN and CDR2 is FVKESK. Trimming left V 6 bases short and J 0 bases short, with 8 bases between. The CDR3 runs to 13 residues. CDR3 in DNA: TGTGCCAGCAGTTCGACGGTGAACACTGAAGCTTTCTTT. It encodes CASSSTVNTEAFF.

This clone appeared a single time. This chain connects TRBV5-4 to TRBJ1-2; D not certain. V lost 4 bases, J lost 4 bases, and 17 bases lay in between. The CDR3 contains 15 residues. Germline V gene lookup returns CDR1 SGHNT and CDR2 YYREEE (reference sequence). The CDR3 sequence: CASSGFREGVYGYTF. As DNA, the CDR3 is TGTGCCAGCAGCGGATTTAGAGAGGGAGTCTATGGCTACACCTTC.

This chain links TRBV29-1 with TRBJ1-1; D call uncertain. The V end lost 7 bases, the J end lost 5 bases, and 11 bases lay between the germline ends. There are 11 residues in the CDR3. Germline CDR1 SQVTM, CDR2 ANQGSEA. CDR3 coding DNA: TGCAGCGGTGACGCGGCGACTGAAGCTTTCTTT. This gives the protein CSGDAATEAFF.

The chain employs TRBV18 and TRBJ2-7, with D maybe TRBD1 (6 bases). This CDR3 spans 16 amino acids. Trimming shortened V by 3 bases and J by 1 base, and 16 bases separated the two germline ends. Germline assignment: CDR1 KGHSH and CDR2 LQKENI. In DNA form, the CDR3 reads TGTGCCAGCTCACCGGATAGACAGGCAATTTCCTACGAGCAGTACTTC. It specifies CASSPDRQAISYEQYF.

The chain links TRBV4-1 to TRBJ2-5; D tentatively reads TRBD1 or TRBD2 (6 bases each). This CDR3 is built from 18 residues. Germline CDR1 and CDR2: MGHRA and YSYEKL. V shed 1 base and J shed 5 bases, with 23 bases lying between them. As DNA, the CDR3 is TGCGCCAGCAGCCAAGGGAGGGGGAACCGGGACTCAGCTGAGACCCAGTACTTC. Its protein product is CASSQGRGNRDSAETQYF.

The genes are TRBV14 and TRBJ1-6; D may be TRBD1 (5 bases). The CDR3 has 15 residues. Per the germline V gene, CDR1 is SGHDN and CDR2 is FVKESK. V lost 5 bases to trimming and J lost 3 bases, with 11 bases between them. The CDR3 DNA reads as TGTGCCAGCAGCATGCAACAGGTCTATAATTCACCCCTCCACTTT. Translating it yields CASSMQQVYNSPLHF.

The chain joins TRBV28 to TRBJ1-1; possible D gene TRBD1, 6 bases. This CDR3 has 14 amino acids. Germline CDR1 MDHEN, CDR2 SYDVKM. The V end was cut by 5 bases, the J end by 1 base, with 11 bases between. The chain's CDR3 is CASSTRGWNTEAFF. In nucleotides, the CDR3 is TGTGCCAGCAGTACAAGGGGGTGGAACACTGAAGCTTTCTTT.